These T cell receptor beta chains were read from a single sample in a study of tumor-infiltrating lymphocytes in localized non-small cell lung cancer. Clones were read by immunoSEQ multiplex PCR, and TCRdb kept only the in-frame ones, dropping some. Of 17,000 or so clones listed, under 80% are singletons. The specimen sequenced was lung tumor tissue. The receptors were gathered from a human donor with non-small cell lung cancer. The CDR3 runs from the conserved cysteine through the conserved F or W. The order of the fields is CDR3 DNA, CDR3 protein, V gene, clone size, D gene, J gene. The D gene is left open where the match is weak. A clone size is listed for some rows: how often the clone was seen (once, few, many), or a class if it is expanded.

DNA: TGTGCCAGCGACAGATTTCTTCTTGGGGGGAGCACAGATACGCAGTATTTT
CDR3: CASDRFLLGGSTDTQYF
V: TRBV2
size: few
D: -
J: TRBJ2-3

DNA: TGTGCCAGCAGTACCTTCCGACTAGCGGGGGGCACAGATACGCAGTATTTT
CDR3: CASSTFRLAGGTDTQYF
V: TRBV28
size: -
D: TRBD2
J: TRBJ2-3

DNA: TGTGCCAGCCCTAGTAGCGGGAGAAGGGACACCGGGGAGCTGTTTTTT
CDR3: CASPSSGRRDTGELFF
V: TRBV18
size: once
D: TRBD2
J: TRBJ2-2

DNA: TGTGCCAGCAGTGAACTAGCGGGAGTCACAGATACGCAGTATTTT
CDR3: CASSELAGVTDTQYF
V: TRBV6-1
size: -
D: TRBD2
J: TRBJ2-3

DNA: TGTGCCTGGAGTGTAACCTTAGACAACGAGCAGTACTTC
CDR3: CAWSVTLDNEQYF
V: TRBV30
size: -
D: -
J: TRBJ2-7

DNA: TGCGCCAGCAGCCAATTAGAAGAGACCCAGTACTTC
CDR3: CASSQLEETQYF
V: TRBV4-1
size: -
D: -
J: TRBJ2-5

DNA: TGTGCCAGCAGCCCCCCGACAGGGGTCACTGAAGCTTTCTTT
CDR3: CASSPPTGVTEAFF
V: TRBV7-9
size: medium-sized
D: TRBD1
J: TRBJ1-1

DNA: TGCGCCAGCAGCTTGGCCCTGACAAAGAACACTGAAGCTTTCTTT
CDR3: CASSLALTKNTEAFF
V: TRBV5-1
size: -
D: -
J: TRBJ1-1

DNA: TGTGCCAGCAGCTTAGGGGCCTACAATGAGCAGTTCTTC
CDR3: CASSLGAYNEQFF
V: TRBV7-8
size: -
D: -
J: TRBJ2-1

DNA: TGCGCCAGCAGCCCGGACAGGGGGCTGTGGCGCTACACCTTC
CDR3: CASSPDRGLWRYTF
V: TRBV4-3
size: -
D: TRBD1
J: TRBJ1-2

DNA: TGTGCCAGCAGTTCGGGGTTACAAGAGACCCAGTACTTC
CDR3: CASSSGLQETQYF
V: TRBV6-1
size: -
D: -
J: TRBJ2-5

DNA: TGTGCCAGCAGGGAAGAGGAGTCCTTCTCCTACAATGAGCAGTTCTTC
CDR3: CASREEESFSYNEQFF
V: TRBV6-4
size: -
D: -
J: TRBJ2-1

DNA: TGTGCCTGGAGTAACCTTGGGGGGCTCGGTCAGCCCCAGCATTTT
CDR3: CAWSNLGGLGQPQHF
V: TRBV30
size: few
D: -
J: TRBJ1-5

DNA: TGTGCCAGCAGTTCGACAGGGGACGGAAACACCATATATTTT
CDR3: CASSSTGDGNTIYF
V: TRBV28
size: -
D: TRBD1
J: TRBJ1-3

DNA: TGTGCCAGCAGTCTGTTCGCGGGGTTACAAGAGACCCAGTACTTC
CDR3: CASSLFAGLQETQYF
V: TRBV6-6
size: medium-sized
D: -
J: TRBJ2-5

DNA: TGTGCCAGCAGCCCCCAGTATTCCTCTGACAGGGATGAAGAGACCCAGTACTTC
CDR3: CASSPQYSSDRDEETQYF
V: TRBV7-9
size: few
D: TRBD1
J: TRBJ2-5

DNA: TGTGCCAGCAGGGATAGGGGAGCGGGAGGTTACGAGCAGTACTTC
CDR3: CASRDRGAGGYEQYF
V: TRBV11-2
size: -
D: TRBD2
J: TRBJ2-7

DNA: TGTGCCAGCAGCTCCAATGGGGCTGGAAACACCATATATTTT
CDR3: CASSSNGAGNTIYF
V: TRBV6-6
size: -
D: -
J: TRBJ1-3

DNA: TGTGCCAGCAGCCTCGGACTAGCGGGCCAGGGGACCCAGTACTTC
CDR3: CASSLGLAGQGTQYF
V: TRBV7-2
size: once
D: TRBD2
J: TRBJ2-5

DNA: TGTGCCAGCAGCTTAGCAGGGAAAAGCAATCAGCCCCAGCATTTT
CDR3: CASSLAGKSNQPQHF
V: TRBV11-2
size: -
D: -
J: TRBJ1-5

DNA: TGTGCCAGCAGCTTAGCAATGACAGGGGGCACTGAAGCTTTCTTT
CDR3: CASSLAMTGGTEAFF
V: TRBV7-2
size: -
D: TRBD1
J: TRBJ1-1

DNA: TGTGCCATCAGTGCAGCCCGGGGTTCGACTAGCACAGATACGCAGTATTTT
CDR3: CAISAARGSTSTDTQYF
V: TRBV10-3
size: -
D: -
J: TRBJ2-3

DNA: TGTGCACACGGGACTAGCGGTAACACCGGGGAGCTGTTTTTT
CDR3: CAHGTSGNTGELFF
V: TRBV30
size: -
D: TRBD2
J: TRBJ2-2

DNA: TGTGCCAGCAGCCAAGTAGGGACCTACCAAGAGACCCAGTACTTC
CDR3: CASSQVGTYQETQYF
V: TRBV4-2
size: -
D: -
J: TRBJ2-5